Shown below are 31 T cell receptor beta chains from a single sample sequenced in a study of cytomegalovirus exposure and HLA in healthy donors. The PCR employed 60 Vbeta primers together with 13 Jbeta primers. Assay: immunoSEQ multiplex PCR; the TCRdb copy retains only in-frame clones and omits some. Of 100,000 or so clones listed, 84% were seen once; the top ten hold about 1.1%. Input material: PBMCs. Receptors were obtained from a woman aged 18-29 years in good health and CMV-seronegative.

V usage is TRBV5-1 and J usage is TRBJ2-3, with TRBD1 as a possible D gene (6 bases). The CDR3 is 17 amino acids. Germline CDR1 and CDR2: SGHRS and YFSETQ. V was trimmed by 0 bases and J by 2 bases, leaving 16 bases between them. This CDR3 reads CASSLEAIGTNTDTQYF. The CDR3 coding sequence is TGCGCCAGCAGCTTGGAGGCGATAGGGACAAACACAGATACGCAGTATTTT. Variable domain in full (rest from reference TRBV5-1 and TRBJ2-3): KAGVTQTPRYLIKTRGQQVTLSCSPISGHRSVSWYQQTPGQGLQFLFEYFSETQRNKGNFPGRFSGRQFSNSRSEMNVSTLELGDSALYLCASSLEAIGTNTDTQYFGPGTRLTVL.

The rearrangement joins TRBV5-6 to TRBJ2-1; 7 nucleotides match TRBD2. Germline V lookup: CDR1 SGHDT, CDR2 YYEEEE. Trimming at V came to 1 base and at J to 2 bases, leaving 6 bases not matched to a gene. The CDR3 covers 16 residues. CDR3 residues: CASSLYSGGAYNEQFF. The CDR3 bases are TGTGCCAGCAGCTTGTATTCGGGAGGTGCCTACAATGAGCAGTTCTTC.

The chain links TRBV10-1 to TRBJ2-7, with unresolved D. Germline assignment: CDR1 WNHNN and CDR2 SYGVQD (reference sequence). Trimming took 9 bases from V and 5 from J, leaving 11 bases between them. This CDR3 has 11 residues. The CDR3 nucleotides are TGCGCCAGTATAAAGCTTCACGAGCAGTACTTC. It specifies CASIKLHEQYF.

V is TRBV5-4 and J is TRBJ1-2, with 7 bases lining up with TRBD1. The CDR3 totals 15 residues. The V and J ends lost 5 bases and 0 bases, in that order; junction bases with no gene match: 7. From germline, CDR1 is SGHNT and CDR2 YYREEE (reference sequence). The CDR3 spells CASRPRQGTNYGYTF. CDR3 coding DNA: TGTGCCAGCAGACCCCGACAGGGAACTAACTATGGCTACACCTTC. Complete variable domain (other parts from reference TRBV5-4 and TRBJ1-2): ETGVTQSPTHLIKTRGQQVTLRCSSQSGHNTVSWYQQALGQGPQFIFQYYREEENGRGNFPPRFSGLQFPNYSSELNVNALELDDSALYLCASRPRQGTNYGYTFGSGTRLTVV.

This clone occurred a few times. CDR3 amino acids: CATEPSAGDEQYF. CDR3 in DNA: TGTGCCACCGAGCCCTCGGCGGGAGACGAGCAGTACTTC. V gene TRBV10-3 combines with J gene TRBJ2-7, with TRBD2 identical over 7 bases. The trim removed 10 bases at V and 5 bases at J, leaving 11 bases unmatched. CDR1 and CDR2 from the germline V gene are ENHRY and SYGVKD. This CDR3 is built from 13 residues.

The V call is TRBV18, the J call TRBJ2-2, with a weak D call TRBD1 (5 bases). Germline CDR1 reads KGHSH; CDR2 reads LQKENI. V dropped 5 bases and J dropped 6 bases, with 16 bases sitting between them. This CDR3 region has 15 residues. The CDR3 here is CASSTISGNPGELFF. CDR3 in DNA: TGTGCCAGCTCAACGATATCAGGGAATCCCGGGGAGCTGTTTTTT.

The CDR3: CASSSGQGAETQYF. The DNA for the CDR3 is TGTGCCAGCTCATCCGGACAGGGGGCTGAGACCCAGTACTTC. The V and J genes are TRBV18 and TRBJ2-5; TRBD1 agrees at 11 bases. The CDR3 has 14 residues. Germline lookup yields CDR1 KGHSH and CDR2 LQKENI. V shed 5 bases and J 5 bases; nucleotides not matched to a gene: 4.

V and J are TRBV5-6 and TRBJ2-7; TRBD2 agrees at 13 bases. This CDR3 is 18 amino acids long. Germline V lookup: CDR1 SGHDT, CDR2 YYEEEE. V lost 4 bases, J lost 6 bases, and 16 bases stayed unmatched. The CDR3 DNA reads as TGTGCCAGCAGCCCCCCACGGACTAGCGGGAGAGTTTCTCGCGAGCAGTACTTC. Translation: CASSPPRTSGRVSREQYF.

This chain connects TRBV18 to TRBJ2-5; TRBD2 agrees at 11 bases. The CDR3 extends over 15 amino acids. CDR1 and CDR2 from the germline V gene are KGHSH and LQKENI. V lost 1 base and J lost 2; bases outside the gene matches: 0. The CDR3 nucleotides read TGTGCCAGCTCACCACTAGCGGGGGGGCAAGAGACCCAGTACTTC. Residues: CASSPLAGGQETQYF.

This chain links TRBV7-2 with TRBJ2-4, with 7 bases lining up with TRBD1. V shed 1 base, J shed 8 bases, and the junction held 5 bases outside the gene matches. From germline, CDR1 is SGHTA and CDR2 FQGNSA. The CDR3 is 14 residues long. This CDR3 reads CASSLETGRDIQYF. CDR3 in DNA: TGTGCCAGCAGCTTAGAGACAGGGCGGGACATTCAGTACTTC.

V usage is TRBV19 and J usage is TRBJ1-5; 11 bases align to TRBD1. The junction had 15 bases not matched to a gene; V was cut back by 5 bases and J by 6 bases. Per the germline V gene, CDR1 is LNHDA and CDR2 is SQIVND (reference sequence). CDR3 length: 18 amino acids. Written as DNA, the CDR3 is TGTGCCAGTAGTTCCCCGGACAGGGGGCGCTTATTCGGTCAGCCCCAGCATTTT. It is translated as CASSSPDRGRLFGQPQHF.

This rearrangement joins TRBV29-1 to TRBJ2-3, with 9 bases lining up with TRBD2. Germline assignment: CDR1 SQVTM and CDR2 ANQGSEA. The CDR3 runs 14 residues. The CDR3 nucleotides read TGCCAAGCTAGCGGGGCCTGGGGCACAGATACGCAGTATTTT. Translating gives CQASGAWGTDTQYF.

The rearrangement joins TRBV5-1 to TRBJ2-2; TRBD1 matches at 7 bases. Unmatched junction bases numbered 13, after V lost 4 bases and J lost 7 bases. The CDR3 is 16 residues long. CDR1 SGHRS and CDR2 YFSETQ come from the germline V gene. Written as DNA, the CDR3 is TGCGCCAGCAGCCCTGGGACAGTCGTGGGAAGCGGGGAGCTGTTTTTT. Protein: CASSPGTVVGSGELFF.

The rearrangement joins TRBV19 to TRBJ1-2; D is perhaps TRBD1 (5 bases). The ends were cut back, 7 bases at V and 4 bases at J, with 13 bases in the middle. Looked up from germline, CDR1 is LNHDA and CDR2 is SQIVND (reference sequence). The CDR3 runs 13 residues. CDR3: CASTQTASYGYTF. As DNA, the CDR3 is TGTGCCAGTACTCAGACAGCCTCCTATGGCTACACCTTC.

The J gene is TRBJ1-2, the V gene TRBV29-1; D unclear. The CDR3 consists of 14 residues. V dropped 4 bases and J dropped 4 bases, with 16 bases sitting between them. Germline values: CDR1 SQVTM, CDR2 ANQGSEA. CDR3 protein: CSVVDPGLSYGYTF. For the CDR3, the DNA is TGCAGCGTTGTGGACCCCGGACTCAGCTATGGCTACACCTTC.

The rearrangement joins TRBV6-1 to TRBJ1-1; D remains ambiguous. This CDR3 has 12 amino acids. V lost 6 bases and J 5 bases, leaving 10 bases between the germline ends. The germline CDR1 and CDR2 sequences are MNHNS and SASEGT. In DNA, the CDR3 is TGTGCCAGCAGATTTGGAGGGACTGAAGCTTTCTTT. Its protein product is CASRFGGTEAFF.

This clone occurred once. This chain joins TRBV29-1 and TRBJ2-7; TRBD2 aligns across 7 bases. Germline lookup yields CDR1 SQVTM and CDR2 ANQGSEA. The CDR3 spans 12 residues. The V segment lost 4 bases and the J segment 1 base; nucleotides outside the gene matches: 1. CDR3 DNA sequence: TGCAGCGTTGGGGGGGGGTCCTACGAGCAGTACTTC. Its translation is CSVGGGSYEQYF.

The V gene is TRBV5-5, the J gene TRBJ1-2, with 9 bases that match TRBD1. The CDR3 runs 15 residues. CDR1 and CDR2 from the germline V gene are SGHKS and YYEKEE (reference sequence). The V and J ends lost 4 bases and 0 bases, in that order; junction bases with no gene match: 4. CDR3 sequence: CASSLWTGANYGYTF. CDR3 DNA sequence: TGTGCCAGCAGCCTCTGGACAGGGGCTAACTATGGCTACACCTTC.

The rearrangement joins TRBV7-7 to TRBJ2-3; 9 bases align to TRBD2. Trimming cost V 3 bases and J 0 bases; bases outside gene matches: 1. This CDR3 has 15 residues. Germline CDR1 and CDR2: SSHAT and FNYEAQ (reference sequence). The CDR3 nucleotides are TGTGCCAGCAGCTTCGGACTAGCGAGCACAGATACGCAGTATTTT. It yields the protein CASSFGLASTDTQYF.

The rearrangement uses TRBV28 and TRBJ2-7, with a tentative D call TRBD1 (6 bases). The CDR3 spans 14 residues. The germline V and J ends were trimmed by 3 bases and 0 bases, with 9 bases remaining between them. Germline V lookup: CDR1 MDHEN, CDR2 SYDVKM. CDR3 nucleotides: TGTGCCAGCAGTTTTACAGGGAGCTCCTACGAGCAGTACTTC. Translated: CASSFTGSSYEQYF.

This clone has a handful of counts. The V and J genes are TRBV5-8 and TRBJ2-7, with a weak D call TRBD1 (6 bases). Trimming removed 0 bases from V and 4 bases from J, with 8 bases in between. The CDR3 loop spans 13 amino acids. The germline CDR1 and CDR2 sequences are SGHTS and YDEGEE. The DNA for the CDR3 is TGTGCCAGCAGCTTGGTAGGGGGTTACGAGCAGTACTTC. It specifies CASSLVGGYEQYF.

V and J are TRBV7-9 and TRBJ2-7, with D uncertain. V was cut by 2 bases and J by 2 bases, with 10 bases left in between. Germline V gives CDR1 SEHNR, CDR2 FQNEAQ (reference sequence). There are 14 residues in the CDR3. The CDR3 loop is CASSLTLTAYEQYF. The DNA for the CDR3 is TGTGCCAGCAGCTTAACCCTCACGGCCTACGAGCAGTACTTC.

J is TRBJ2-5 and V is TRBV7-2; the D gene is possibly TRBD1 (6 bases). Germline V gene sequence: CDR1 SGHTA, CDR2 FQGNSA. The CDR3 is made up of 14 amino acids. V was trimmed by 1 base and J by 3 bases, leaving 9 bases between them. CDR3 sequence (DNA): TGTGCCAGCAGCTTAGATACAGGGAAAGAGACCCAGTACTTC. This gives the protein CASSLDTGKETQYF.

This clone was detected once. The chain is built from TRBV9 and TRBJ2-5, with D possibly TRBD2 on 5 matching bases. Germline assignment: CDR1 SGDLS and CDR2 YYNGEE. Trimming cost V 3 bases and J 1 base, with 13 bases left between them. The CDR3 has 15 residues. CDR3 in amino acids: CASSASGPGQETQYF. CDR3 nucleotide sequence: TGTGCCAGCAGCGCGAGCGGACCCGGCCAAGAGACCCAGTACTTC.

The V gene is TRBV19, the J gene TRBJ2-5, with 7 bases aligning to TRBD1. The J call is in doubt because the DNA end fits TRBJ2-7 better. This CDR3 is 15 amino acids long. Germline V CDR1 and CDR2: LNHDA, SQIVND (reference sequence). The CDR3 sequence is CASSPTGSYGYEQYF. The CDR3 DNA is TGTGCCAGTAGTCCGACAGGGAGTTACGGCTACGAGCAGTACTTC.

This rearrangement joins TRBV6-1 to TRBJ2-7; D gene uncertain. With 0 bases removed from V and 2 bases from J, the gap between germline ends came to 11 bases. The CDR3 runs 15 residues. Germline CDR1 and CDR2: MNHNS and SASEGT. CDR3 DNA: TGTGCCAGCAGTGAAGCGCAGTGGTTGACCTACGAGCAGTACTTC. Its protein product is CASSEAQWLTYEQYF.

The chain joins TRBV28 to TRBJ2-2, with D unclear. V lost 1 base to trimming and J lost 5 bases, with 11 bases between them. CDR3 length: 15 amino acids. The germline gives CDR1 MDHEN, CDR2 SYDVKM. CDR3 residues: CASSLSGEGTGELFF. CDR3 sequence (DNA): TGTGCCAGCAGTTTATCAGGCGAAGGTACCGGGGAGCTGTTTTTT.

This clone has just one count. CDR3 in amino acids: CASSFRGSTSSGNTIYF. The CDR3 bases are TGTGCCAGTTCATTCAGGGGCTCAACGAGTTCTGGAAACACCATATATTTT. V is TRBV18 and J is TRBJ1-3, with D possibly being TRBD1 (6 bases). The CDR3 is 17 residues long. CDR1 and CDR2 from the germline V gene are KGHSH and LQKENI. Trimming removed 9 bases from V and 1 base from J, with 22 bases in between.

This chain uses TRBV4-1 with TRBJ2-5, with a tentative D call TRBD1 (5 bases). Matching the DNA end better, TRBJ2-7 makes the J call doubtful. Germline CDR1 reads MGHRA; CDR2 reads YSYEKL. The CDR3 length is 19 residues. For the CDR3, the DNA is TGCGCCAGCAGCCAAGTTGGAAGAAACACAGGCCCCAGAGGTTCCGAGCAGTACTTC. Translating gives CASSQVGRNTGPRGSEQYF.

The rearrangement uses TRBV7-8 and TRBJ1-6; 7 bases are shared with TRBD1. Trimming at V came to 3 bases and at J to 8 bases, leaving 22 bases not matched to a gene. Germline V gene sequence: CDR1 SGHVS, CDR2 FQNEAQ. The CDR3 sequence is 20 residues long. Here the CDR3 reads CASSFPRDSGLRMGYSPLHF. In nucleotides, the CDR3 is TGTGCCAGCAGCTTCCCCCGGGACAGTGGCCTACGTATGGGGTATTCACCCCTCCACTTT.

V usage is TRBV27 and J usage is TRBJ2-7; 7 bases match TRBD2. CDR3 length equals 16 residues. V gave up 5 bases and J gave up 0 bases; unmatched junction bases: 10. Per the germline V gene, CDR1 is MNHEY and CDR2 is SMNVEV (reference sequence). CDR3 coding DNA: TGTGCCAGCAGTCCGAGACTAGCTGTGATCTCCTACGAGCAGTACTTC. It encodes CASSPRLAVISYEQYF.